Detailed here is one TCR beta chain. The data were taken from a study of blood T cell repertoires in COVID-19. Trimming pared 0 bases from V and 2 bases from J, leaving 10 bases between. This CDR3 comprises 15 residues. Germline CDR1 SGDLS, CDR2 YYNGEE. Here immunoSEQ multiplex PCR was the method, and the copy in TCRdb shows in-frame clones only, minus some. The profile shows roughly 260,000 clones, 86% of them singletons. This sequence joins TRBV9 and TRBJ2-3; D may be TRBD1 (5 bases). The clonotype was recovered from a woman between 18 and 30 years old who had recovered from COVID-19. Sequencing input: PBMCs or T cells enriched from blood (not recorded which). As DNA, the CDR3 is TGTGCCAGCAGCGTAGTTGACAGACCCACAGATACGCAGTATTTT. It specifies CASSVVDRPTDTQYF.